This is a list of T cell receptor beta chains from one sample in a study of molecular identifiers for immune sequencing clone quantification. TCRdb re-derived calls from the PCR reads in MiXCR, one entry per CDR3 protein. The sample records some 580,000 distinct CDR3 sequences, roughly 25% being singletons. The sample taken for sequencing was naive CD8+ T cells from blood, with Jurkat cell RNA spiked in. The receptors stem from a human donor in good health. Some libraries in this study had Jurkat cell RNA spiked in. Each CDR3 is given with its conserved first and last residue. D genes are given only for firm matches. The size entry is marked missing in some rows and otherwise reads once, few, many or a size class.

d_call,cdr3_length,clone_size,j_call,v_call,cdr3_nt,cdr3_aa
NA,14,NA,TRBJ2-7,TRBV27,TGTGCCAGCAGTTCCGGAGGGGGCCTCTACGAGCAGTACTTC,CASSSGGGLYEQYF
NA,15,NA,TRBJ2-5,TRBV6-5,TGTGCCACCAAACCGGACAGAGGGAAACAAGAGACCCAGTACTTC,CATKPDRGKQETQYF
NA,13,many,TRBJ2-4,TRBV12-3/TRBV12-4,TGTGCCAGCAGTTCTAACAGTGCGAACATTCAGTACTTC,CASSSNSANIQYF
NA,19,NA,TRBJ1-1,TRBV12-3/TRBV12-4,TGTGCCAGCAGTTTATCGGGTACGAGTGATTGGGGGAGTGGCACTGAAGCTTTCTTT,CASSLSGTSDWGSGTEAFF
NA,14,few,TRBJ1-1,TRBV6-2/TRBV6-3,TGTGCCAGCAGTTACGGGGGTAAGAACACTGAAGCTTTCTTT,CASSYGGKNTEAFF
TRBD1,14,NA,TRBJ1-5,TRBV20-1,TGCAGTGCTAGAGAGGACAGGGGGAGTGAGCCCCAGCATTTT,CSAREDRGSEPQHF
NA,16,NA,TRBJ2-6,TRBV28,TGTGCCACCGGGGACCCAGGGATGGCGGGGGCCAACATCCTGACTTTC,CATGDPGMAGANILTF
TRBD1,15,many,TRBJ2-7,TRBV12-3/TRBV12-4,TGTGCCAGCAGTTCAACAGGGACAGGGAGCTACGAGCAGTACTTC,CASSSTGTGSYEQYF
TRBD2,17,few,TRBJ2-7,TRBV2,TGTGCCAGCAGTCCGGGACTAGCGGGGTTCAGCTCCTACGAGCAGTACTTC,CASSPGLAGFSSYEQYF
NA,17,NA,TRBJ2-6,TRBV6-1,TGTGCCAGCAGTGAACACTTTGACGGCTCTGGGGCCAACGTCCTGACTTTC,CASSEHFDGSGANVLTF
NA,13,many,TRBJ1-1,TRBV6-5,TGTGCCAGCAGTTACTCCAGCAACACTGAAGCTTTCTTT,CASSYSSNTEAFF
NA,13,few,TRBJ1-1,TRBV2,TGTGCCAGGTATCTAGGGGTAGGGACTGAAGCTTTCTTT,CARYLGVGTEAFF
TRBD1,17,NA,TRBJ2-2,TRBV6-2/TRBV6-3,TGTGCCAGCAGTCATCCTTCCCAGGGGGCCCAGGCCGGGGAGCTTTTTTTT,CASSHPSQGAQAGELFF
NA,15,many,TRBJ2-3,TRBV7-2,TGTGCCAGCAGCTTAGTATCGGGGATGATAGATACGCAGTATTTT,CASSLVSGMIDTQYF
NA,11,few,TRBJ2-7,TRBV5-4,TGTGCCAGCAGCTTGATGAACGAGCAGTACTTC,CASSLMNEQYF
NA,14,many,TRBJ1-5,TRBV20-1,TGCAGTCCCCCATGGCAGGAATTTGATCAGCCCCAGCATTTT,CSPPWQEFDQPQHF
NA,12,NA,TRBJ1-5,TRBV5-4,TGTGCCAGCAGCTTGGGAGCCGGCCCCCAGCGTTTT,CASSLGAGPQRF
NA,15,few,TRBJ1-1,TRBV14,TGTGCCAGCTCATTACAGGGTTACATGAACACTGAAGCTTTCTTT,CASSLQGYMNTEAFF
NA,12,NA,TRBJ2-1,TRBV4-1,TGCGCCAGCAGCCAAGATGGCAGGGGGCAGTTCTTC,CASSQDGRGQFF
TRBD1,15,many,TRBJ1-5,TRBV5-6,TGTGCCAGCAGCTCGGGACAGGCTAGCAATCAGCCCCAGCATTTT,CASSSGQASNQPQHF
NA,16,once,TRBJ1-2,TRBV6-1,TGTGCCAGCAGTGAAGCGCTCCCGGGCTCTAACTATGGCTACACCTTC,CASSEALPGSNYGYTF
NA,18,many,TRBJ2-3,TRBV7-2,TGTGCCAGCAGCTTAGGTACGGTCGGCGGGCGCAGCACAGATACGCAGTATTTT,CASSLGTVGGRSTDTQYF
TRBD2,17,NA,TRBJ2-3,TRBV6-5,TGTGCCAGCAGTCACACCTCGGGGGGGCCTCCTACAGATACGCAGTATTTT,CASSHTSGGPPTDTQYF
TRBD2,16,NA,TRBJ2-3,TRBV19,TGTGCCAGTAGTTTCGGGACTAGGAGTTTGGCAGATACGCAGTATTTT,CASSFGTRSLADTQYF
NA,11,many,TRBJ1-4,TRBV25-1,TGTGCCAGCAGTGCGGGGGAAAAACTGTTTTTT,CASSAGEKLFF
TRBD1,16,many,TRBJ2-3,TRBV5-5,TGTGCCAGCAGCGGAGACAGGGTGCCGTTTGGGGATACGCAGTATTTT,CASSGDRVPFGDTQYF
NA,15,many,TRBJ2-4,TRBV5-6,TGTGCCAGCAGCTCCCGTGCTTCGCCCAAAAACATTCAGTACTTC,CASSSRASPKNIQYF
TRBD1,15,many,TRBJ2-7,TRBV7-6,TGTGCCAGCAGCTTTTCCGGGACAGGGGGCGGCGAGCAGTACTTC,CASSFSGTGGGEQYF
NA,15,few,TRBJ2-1,TRBV12-5,TGTGCTAGTGGTTTGGACAGACAGCCTATCTATGAGCAGTTCTTC,CASGLDRQPIYEQFF
TRBD2,15,NA,TRBJ2-3,TRBV27,TGTGCCAGCAGTTTTAGCGGGAGTCGGGCAGATACGCAGTATTTT,CASSFSGSRADTQYF
NA,18,few,TRBJ2-7,TRBV4-1,TGCGCCAGCAGCCAAGAAGTAATGGCAAGCGCCTGGTACTACGAGCAGTACTTC,CASSQEVMASAWYYEQYF
NA,14,NA,TRBJ2-7,TRBV27,TGTGCCAGCAGTTTATCGGACACCTTCTACGAGCAGTACTTC,CASSLSDTFYEQYF
TRBD2,18,NA,TRBJ2-3,TRBV9,TGTGCCAGCAGCGGATCAAGACTAGCGGGAGAGGGCACAGATATGCAGTATTTT,CASSGSRLAGEGTDMQYF
NA,16,many,TRBJ1-5,TRBV6-2/TRBV6-3,TGTGCCAGCAGTCTGCAGACCCAAAGCTCTCATCAGCCCCAGCATTTT,CASSLQTQSSHQPQHF
NA,16,NA,TRBJ2-1,TRBV14,TGTGCCAGCAGCCCGATGCGACCAGGAAAATACAATGAGCAGTTCTTC,CASSPMRPGKYNEQFF
NA,13,NA,TRBJ2-1,TRBV7-9,TGTGCCAGCAGCCGGACGCCCTACAATGAGCAGTTCTTC,CASSRTPYNEQFF
TRBD1,15,NA,TRBJ2-7,TRBV7-8,TGTGCCAGCAGCGTAACGACAGGGCCCTCCTACGAGCAGTACTTC,CASSVTTGPSYEQYF
TRBD2,17,few,TRBJ2-5,TRBV9,TGTGCCAGCAGCGTAGACCGTGGACTAGCGGGAGTGGAGACCCAGTACTTC,CASSVDRGLAGVETQYF
NA,13,few,TRBJ2-7,TRBV6-1,TGTGCCAGCAGGGATCAGGGGGCGGGGGGGCAGTACTTC,CASRDQGAGGQYF
NA,12,once,TRBJ1-3,TRBV12-5,TGTGCTAGTGGAGGAACGGGAAACACCATATATTTT,CASGGTGNTIYF
NA,13,many,TRBJ2-3,TRBV28,TGTGCCAGCAGTCTAATCGGGCCAGATACGCAGTATTTT,CASSLIGPDTQYF
NA,12,NA,TRBJ1-1,TRBV7-6,TGTGCCAGCGGCTCGGCGACAAATGAGGCTTTCTTT,CASGSATNEAFF
NA,13,NA,TRBJ1-1,TRBV12-3/TRBV12-4,TGTGCCAGCAGTTTTACGGTGAACACTGAAGCTCTCTTT,CASSFTVNTEALF
NA,16,NA,TRBJ2-5,TRBV7-7,TGTGTTAGCAGTCCTAATCACAGGGTAGACCAAGAGACCCAGTACTTC,CVSSPNHRVDQETQYF
NA,16,NA,TRBJ1-3,TRBV5-6,TGTGCCAGCAGATTCCAGACACAGGGCTCTGGAAACACCATATATTTT,CASRFQTQGSGNTIYF